This T cell receptor (beta chain) was sequenced for a study of blood T cells in healthy people across ages. Primers used in a second PCR of about 6 to 11 cycles were a sample-barcoded 5' primer and a J-beta primer mix. Every cDNA molecule bore a tag from a template-switch adaptor containing 12 random nucleotides. Using its own MiXCR run on the 5' RACE reads, TCRdb lists one record per CDR3 protein. The sample carries fewer than 1,200,000 distinct CDR3 sequences, under 30% recorded once. This CDR3 is built from 15 residues. V shed 1 base and J shed 6 bases, with 16 bases lying between them. Germline CDR1 and CDR2: LGHDT and YNNKEL (reference sequence). These data are also associated with another study on T cells of mothers and their children. That work adds: RNA extracted was entirely used for cDNA synthesis, approximately 1.5 ug per 15 ul. Mothers yielded over 9.5 million CDR3 reads, children 2.5 million to 3.5 million each. Relative to unrelated pairs, biologically related mother-child dyads exhibited marginally greater, non-significant overlap.

This clonotype originated in a girl aged 2-10 years in good health. Sequencing used blood. The V and J genes are TRBV3-1 and TRBJ2-7; no firm D call. In DNA form, the CDR3 reads TGTGCCAGCAGCCAAGGAATTAGCTTGTCCGGCGAGCAGTACTTC. This sequence encodes CASSQGISLSGEQYF.